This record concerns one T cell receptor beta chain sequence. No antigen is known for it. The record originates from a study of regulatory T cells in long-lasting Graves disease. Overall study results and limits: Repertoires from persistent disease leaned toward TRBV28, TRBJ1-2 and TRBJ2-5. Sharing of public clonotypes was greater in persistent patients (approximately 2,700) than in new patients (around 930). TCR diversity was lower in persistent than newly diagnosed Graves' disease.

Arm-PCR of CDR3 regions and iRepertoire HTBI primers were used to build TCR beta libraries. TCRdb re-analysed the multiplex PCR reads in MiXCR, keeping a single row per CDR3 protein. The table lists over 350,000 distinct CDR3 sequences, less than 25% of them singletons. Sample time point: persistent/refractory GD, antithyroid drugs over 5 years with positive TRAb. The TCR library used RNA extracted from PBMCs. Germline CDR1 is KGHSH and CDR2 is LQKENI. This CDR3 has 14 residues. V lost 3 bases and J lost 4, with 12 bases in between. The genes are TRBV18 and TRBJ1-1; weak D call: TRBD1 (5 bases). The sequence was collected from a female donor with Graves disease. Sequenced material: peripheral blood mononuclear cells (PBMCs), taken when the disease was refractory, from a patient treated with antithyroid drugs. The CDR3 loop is CASSPQGSSTEAFF. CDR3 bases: TGTGCCAGCTCACCGCAGGGAAGTAGCACTGAAGCTTTCTTT.